The 26 T cell receptor beta chains below were found in one sample sequenced in a study of Tregs in tolerant kidney transplant recipients (dated by TCRdb to about 2019). Library prep was done by the immunoSEQ multiplex PCR assay. TCRdb took over this immuneACCESS table, retaining in-frame rearrangements with V and J assigned. Such tables are incomplete; in checked studies, under half of the missing clones stem from an unresolved V gene, and the remainder is unexplained. This sample is represented by 100,000 to 120,000 clones; 90% of them were singletons. The ten largest clones take up 0.3% to 0.4% of the sample. The label giving this sample's time point can be read as: blood sample drawn before combined kidney and bone marrow transplant. The specimen comprised CD4+ T cells from blood, sampled before the transplant. Source of these receptors: a human donor who received a combined kidney and bone marrow transplant.

This rearrangement joins TRBV19 to TRBJ2-7; D unclear. Per germline, CDR1 LNHDA and CDR2 SQIVND (reference sequence). V lost 3 bases and J 5 bases, leaving 11 bases between the germline ends. This CDR3 has 13 amino acids. CDR3 coding DNA: TGTGCCAGTAGTATTACAGCTCCGGACGAGCAGTACTTC. It encodes CASSITAPDEQYF. Based on the CDR3 plus reference TRBV19 and TRBJ2-7, the full variable domain is DGGITQSPKYLFRKEGQNVTLSCEQNLNHDAMYWYRQDPGQGLRLIYYSQIVNDFQKGDIAEGYSVSREKKESFPLTVTSAQKNPTAFYLCASSITAPDEQYFGPGTRLTVT.

This chain uses TRBV6-9 with TRBJ2-7, with TRBD1 matching over 8 bases. In germline, CDR1 is MNHGY, CDR2 SVAAGI. The CDR3 length is 11 residues. J lost 12 bases, V lost 5 bases, and 6 bases had no gene match. The DNA for the CDR3 is TGTGCCAGCAGTAACACAGGGGGATTGTACTTC. It translates to CASSNTGGLYF.

This clone was seen more than once but under ten times. The V and J genes are TRBV6-5 and TRBJ1-2, with 7 bases aligning to TRBD1. V dropped 8 bases and J dropped 4; count of bases not matched to a gene: 10. This CDR3 is 14 amino acids long. Per germline, CDR1 MNHEY and CDR2 SVGAGI. CDR3 bases: TGTGCCAGCCCTCGGACAGGCAATGGCTATGGCTACACCTTC. Encoded protein: CASPRTGNGYGYTF.

This chain links TRBV5-1 with TRBJ2-3; D remains ambiguous. The germline V and J ends were trimmed by 0 bases and 6 bases, with 5 bases remaining between them. Germline V gene sequence: CDR1 SGHRS, CDR2 YFSETQ. This CDR3 has 12 amino acids. The CDR3 bases are TGCGCCAGCAGCTTGGCATTCGATACGCAGTATTTT. This gives the protein CASSLAFDTQYF.

V and J are TRBV7-9 and TRBJ1-4; the D gene is possibly TRBD1 (5 bases). V was pared by 1 base and J by 6 bases, with 24 bases between. This CDR3 contains 19 residues. CDR1 is SEHNR and CDR2 is FQNEAQ in the germline V gene (reference sequence). As DNA, the CDR3 is TGTGCCAGCAGCTTAGAATATTCGGGGGACTTAGAACTGGATGAAAAACTGTTTTTT. It translates to CASSLEYSGDLELDEKLFF. Filled out from reference TRBV7-9 and TRBJ1-4, the complete variable domain reads DTGVSQNPRHKITKRGQNVTFRCDPISEHNRLYWYRQTLGQGPEFLTYFQNEAQLEKSRLLSDRFSAERPKGSFSTLEIQRTEQGDSAMYLCASSLEYSGDLELDEKLFFGSGTQLSVL.

The V gene is TRBV5-1, the J gene TRBJ1-2, with TRBD1 as a possible D gene (6 bases). From germline, CDR1 is SGHRS and CDR2 YFSETQ. This CDR3 comprises 13 residues. V dropped 4 bases and J dropped 7 bases, with 14 bases sitting between them. The CDR3 bases are TGCGCCAGCAGCCCGGGGACAACGTCTGGCTACACCTTC. The encoded protein is CASSPGTTSGYTF.

V is TRBV2 and J is TRBJ1-2; TRBD1 is a possible D gene (6 bases). The germline CDR1 and CDR2 sequences are SNHLY and FYNNEI. CDR3 size: 14 residues. V lost 2 bases, J lost 8 bases, and 15 bases lay in between. The CDR3 spells CASSEQQGLGGYTF. CDR3 nucleotides: TGTGCCAGCAGTGAACAACAGGGCCTTGGGGGCTACACCTTC.

The genes are TRBV7-2 and TRBJ2-6; the D is unclear. The germline V gene has CDR1 SGHTA and CDR2 FQGNSA. V was shortened by 6 bases and J by 4 bases, with 7 bases between the two germline ends. The CDR3 contains 13 residues. DNA of the CDR3: TGTGCCAGCAGGGCCACCGGGGCCAACGTCCTGACTTTC. Amino acid sequence: CASRATGANVLTF.

The chain uses TRBV9 and TRBJ1-2; perhaps TRBD1 as D (5 bases). V was pared by 4 bases and J by 4 bases, with 14 bases between. The CDR3 runs 14 residues. Per the germline V gene, CDR1 is SGDLS and CDR2 is YYNGEE. The CDR3 region has the DNA TGTGCCAGCAGCCAAGGGGCGGAAGTCTATGGCTACACCTTC. It translates to CASSQGAEVYGYTF.

The chain joins TRBV5-4 to TRBJ1-1; TRBD1 might be the D (5 bases). V lost 4 bases to trimming and J lost 5 bases, with 12 bases between them. CDR1 SGHNT and CDR2 YYREEE come from the germline V gene (reference sequence). The CDR3 spans 13 residues. The CDR3 DNA reads as TGTGCCAGCAGCGGAGCAGGGAATACTGAAGCTTTCTTT. This codes for CASSGAGNTEAFF.

The chain is built from TRBV7-2 and TRBJ1-5, with 9 bases lining up with TRBD1. J gave up 7 bases and V 0 bases, and 4 bases lay outside the gene matches. The CDR3 is made up of 15 amino acids. The germline gives CDR1 SGHTA, CDR2 FQGNSA. CDR3 amino acids: CASSLAGGQGQPQHF. The CDR3 region has the DNA TGTGCCAGCAGCTTAGCGGGGGGACAGGGACAGCCCCAGCATTTT.

The chain couples TRBV5-4 to TRBJ2-2, with 10 bases aligning to TRBD2. This CDR3 comprises 18 residues. The J segment lost 2 bases and the V segment lost 4 bases, leaving 11 bases of the junction unmatched. CDR1 is SGHNT, CDR2 YYREEE, per germline (reference sequence). CDR3: CASSAPILLAGNTGELFF. The CDR3 nucleotides are TGTGCCAGCAGCGCCCCAATATTACTAGCGGGAAACACCGGGGAGCTGTTTTTT.

The DNA for the CDR3 is TGTGCGGGACAGGACCGCAATCAGCCCCAGCATTTT. This gives the protein CAGQDRNQPQHF. The chain joins TRBV28 to TRBJ1-5, with TRBD1 matching 8 bases. In germline, CDR1 is MDHEN, CDR2 SYDVKM. The CDR3 covers 12 residues.

This chain joins TRBV4-2 and TRBJ2-5; D call uncertain. CDR1 LGHNA and CDR2 YNFKEQ come from the germline V gene. V lost 4 bases, J lost 5 bases, and 11 bases lay in between. The CDR3 sequence is 13 residues long. The CDR3 spells CASSLTPSETQYF. Here the CDR3 DNA reads TGTGCCAGCAGCCTCACCCCGAGTGAGACCCAGTACTTC.

V gene TRBV5-1 combines with J gene TRBJ2-2, with TRBD1 identical over 8 bases. The J segment lost 7 bases and the V segment lost 3 bases, leaving 8 bases of the junction unmatched. Germline loops: CDR1 SGHRS, CDR2 YFSETQ. The CDR3 extends over 15 amino acids. The CDR3 DNA reads as TGCGCCAGCAGCTCACTGACAGGGGTCAACGGGGAGCTGTTTTTT. This gives the protein CASSSLTGVNGELFF.

The genes are TRBV5-4 and TRBJ2-5; 11 positions match TRBD2. Germline CDR1 reads SGHNT; CDR2 reads YYREEE (reference sequence). CDR3 size: 15 residues. Unmatched junction bases numbered 4, after V lost 3 bases and J lost 3 bases. The chain's CDR3 is CASSSPTSGEETQYF. Here the CDR3 DNA reads TGTGCCAGCAGCTCCCCGACTAGCGGGGAAGAGACCCAGTACTTC.

This chain joins TRBV5-5 and TRBJ2-7; weak D call: TRBD1 (6 bases). CDR3 length equals 14 residues. Germline assignment: CDR1 SGHKS and CDR2 YYEKEE (reference sequence). The V and J ends lost 2 bases and 0 bases respectively, with 9 bases between them. CDR3 sequence reads: CASSFRDNSYEQYF. Written as DNA, the CDR3 is TGTGCCAGCAGCTTCCGGGACAACTCCTACGAGCAGTACTTC.

The chain links TRBV2 to TRBJ1-5; the match to TRBD1 covers 7 bases. Trimming took 0 bases from V and 2 from J; bases not matched to a gene: 4. CDR1 and CDR2 (germline): SNHLY, FYNNEI. The CDR3 runs to 16 residues. CDR3 residues: CASSEARRGGNQPQHF. The CDR3 DNA sequence: TGTGCCAGCAGTGAAGCGCGCAGGGGGGGCAATCAGCCCCAGCATTTT.

This clone was counted a single time. The gene calls are TRBV7-8 and TRBJ1-2; 7 nucleotides agree with TRBD1. The germline V gene has CDR1 SGHVS and CDR2 FQNEAQ. The trim removed 3 bases at V and 4 bases at J, leaving 8 bases unmatched. The CDR3 sequence is 15 residues long. This CDR3 reads CASSFGTAQTYGYTF. The CDR3 DNA reads as TGTGCCAGCAGCTTTGGGACAGCTCAAACCTATGGCTACACCTTC.

The rearrangement joins TRBV29-1 to TRBJ1-1; unclear D gene. From germline, CDR1 is SQVTM and CDR2 ANQGSEA. The CDR3 contains 14 residues. V lost 5 bases and J 1 base, leaving 14 bases between the germline ends. In DNA form, the CDR3 reads TGCAGCGTTTCCAGCACCCGGGGGAACACTGAAGCTTTCTTT. Translated, it gives CSVSSTRGNTEAFF.

The chain recombines TRBV27 with TRBJ2-3, with 9 positions matching TRBD2. Germline V lookup: CDR1 MNHEY, CDR2 SMNVEV (reference sequence). Germline trimming cut 6 bases from V and 1 base from J; bases unmatched to any gene: 2. This CDR3 has 14 residues. CDR3 in DNA: TGTGCCAGCAGAAGGACTAGCGGCACAGATACGCAGTATTTT. As protein: CASRRTSGTDTQYF.

The gene calls are TRBV28 and TRBJ1-4; D may be TRBD1 (6 bases). Per germline, CDR1 MDHEN and CDR2 SYDVKM. The CDR3 totals 17 residues. V gave up 5 bases and J gave up 6 bases, with 22 bases separating them. The CDR3: CASSPRSFTGTDEKLFF. Here the CDR3 DNA reads TGTGCCAGCAGTCCCCGGAGCTTCACAGGGACGGATGAAAAACTGTTTTTT.

J is TRBJ2-5 and V is TRBV5-4, with 12 bases lining up with TRBD2. The CDR3 is 15 residues long. With V trimmed by 4 bases and J by 4 bases, 5 bases remained unmatched. Germline assignment: CDR1 SGHNT and CDR2 YYREEE (reference sequence). The chain's CDR3 is CASSTGTSGRETQYF. The CDR3 region has the DNA TGTGCCAGCAGCACCGGGACTAGCGGGCGAGAGACCCAGTACTTC. Combining the CDR3 with reference TRBV5-4 and TRBJ2-5 gives the whole variable domain ETGVTQSPTHLIKTRGQQVTLRCSSQSGHNTVSWYQQALGQGPQFIFQYYREEENGRGNFPPRFSGLQFPNYSSELNVNALELDDSALYLCASSTGTSGRETQYFGPGTRLLVL.

This clone was observed a single time. The chain couples TRBV5-8 to TRBJ1-5; maybe TRBD1 (5 bases). This CDR3 has 16 amino acids. CDR1 SGHTS and CDR2 YDEGEE come from the germline V gene. Trimming removed 4 bases at V and 2 bases at J, with 16 bases between. CDR3 amino acids: CASSSFRGVGNQPQHF. DNA of the CDR3: TGTGCCAGCAGCAGTTTTCGGGGGGTGGGCAATCAGCCCCAGCATTTT.

The chain joins TRBV30 to TRBJ2-1; possibly TRBD1 for D (7 bases). The ends were cut back, 4 bases at V and 7 bases at J, with 20 bases in the middle. CDR3 length equals 15 residues. Germline V gene sequence: CDR1 GTSNPN, CDR2 SVGIG (reference sequence). CDR3 DNA sequence: TGTGCCTGGAAGCGAGAAGGGGCAGGGGGGAATGAGCAGTTCTTC. It codes for CAWKREGAGGNEQFF.

CDR3 loop: CASSPSGETNEKLFF. DNA of the CDR3: TGCGCCAGCAGCCCCTCAGGGGAAACTAATGAAAAACTGTTTTTT. This chain connects TRBV4-1 to TRBJ1-4; TRBD1 might be the D (6 bases). This CDR3 contains 15 residues. The V and J ends lost 4 bases and 1 base respectively, with 10 bases between them. From germline, CDR1 is MGHRA and CDR2 YSYEKL.